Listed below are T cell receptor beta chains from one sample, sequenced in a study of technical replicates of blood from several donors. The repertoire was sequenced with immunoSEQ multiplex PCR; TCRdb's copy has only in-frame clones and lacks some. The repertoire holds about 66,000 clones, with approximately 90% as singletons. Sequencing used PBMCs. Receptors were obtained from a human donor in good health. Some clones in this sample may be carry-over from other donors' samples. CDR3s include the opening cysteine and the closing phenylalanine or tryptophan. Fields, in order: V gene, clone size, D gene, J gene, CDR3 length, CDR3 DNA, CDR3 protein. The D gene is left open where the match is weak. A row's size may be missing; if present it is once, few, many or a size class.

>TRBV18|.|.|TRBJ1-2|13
TGTGCCAGCTCGCCCGGGGGATACTATGGCTACACCTTC
CASSPGGYYGYTF
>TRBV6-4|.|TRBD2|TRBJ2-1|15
TGTGCCAGCAGTGAGGAAGCGGGAGTGCCCAATGAGCAGTTCTTC
CASSEEAGVPNEQFF
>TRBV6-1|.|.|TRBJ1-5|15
TGTGCCAGCAGTGGTCAAGGGGAGGCCAATAAGCCCCAGCATTTT
CASSGQGEANKPQHF
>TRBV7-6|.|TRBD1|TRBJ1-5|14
TGTGCCAGCAGCCGGGACAGGGGCAATCAGCCCCAGCATTTT
CASSRDRGNQPQHF
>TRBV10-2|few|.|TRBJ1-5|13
TGCGCCAGCAGAATTACAGGGAATCAGCCCCAGCATTTT
CASRITGNQPQHF
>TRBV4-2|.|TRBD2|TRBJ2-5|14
TGTGCCAGCAGCCACGGGGGGAGCGGGGAGACCCAGTACTTC
CASSHGGSGETQYF
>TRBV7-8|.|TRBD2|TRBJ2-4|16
TGTGCCAGCTCCCCGGGGAGGGGTTCGGCCAAAAACATTCAGTACTTC
CASSPGRGSAKNIQYF
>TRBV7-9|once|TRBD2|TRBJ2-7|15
TGTGCCAGCAGCTTGGGGCGGGGGGTCTCCTACGAGCAGTACTTC
CASSLGRGVSYEQYF
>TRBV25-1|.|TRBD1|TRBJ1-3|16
TGTGCCAGCAGAGGACAGGGTTCGATGGCTGGAAACACCATATATTTT
CASRGQGSMAGNTIYF
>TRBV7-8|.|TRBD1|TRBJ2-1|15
TGTGCCAGCAGCACCAGGACAGGGGGCGAGGCTGAGCAGTTCTTC
CASSTRTGGEAEQFF
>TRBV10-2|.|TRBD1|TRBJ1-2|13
TGCGCCAGCAGGGACAGGGGGACAGATGGCTACACCTTC
CASRDRGTDGYTF
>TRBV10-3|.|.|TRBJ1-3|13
TGTGCCATGCAGGCGTTCTCTGGAAACACCATATATTTT
CAMQAFSGNTIYF
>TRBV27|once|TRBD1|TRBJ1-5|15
TGTGCCAGCAGTGTCGACAGGGGCGGGAATCAGCCCCAGCATTTT
CASSVDRGGNQPQHF
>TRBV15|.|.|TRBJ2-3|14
TGTGCCACCAGCAGAGAACTTAGCACAGATACGCAGTATTTT
CATSRELSTDTQYF
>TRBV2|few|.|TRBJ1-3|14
TGTGCCAGCAGTAGGAGGACAGAATCCAACACCATATATTTT
CASSRRTESNTIYF
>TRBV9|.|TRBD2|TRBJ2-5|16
TGTGCCAGCAGCGTAGGAGGGACTAGCGGCCCGGGGACCCAGTACTTC
CASSVGGTSGPGTQYF
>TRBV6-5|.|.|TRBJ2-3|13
TGTGCCAGTAGGGACTTAACTTCGGTTACGCAGTATTTT
CASRDLTSVTQYF
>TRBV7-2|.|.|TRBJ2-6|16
TGTGCCAGCAGCTTAGCCTCCCGCTCTGGGGCCAACGTCCTGACTTTC
CASSLASRSGANVLTF
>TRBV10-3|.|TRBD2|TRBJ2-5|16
TGTGCCATCAGTAGACTAGCGGTAAAATTCCAAGAGACCCAGTACTTC
CAISRLAVKFQETQYF
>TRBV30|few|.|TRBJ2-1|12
TGTGCCTGGAGTTTCGGGGGCAATGAGCAGTTCTTC
CAWSFGGNEQFF
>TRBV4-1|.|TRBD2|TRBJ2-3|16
TGCGCCAGCAGCCCCCTCGCGGGGGGCAGCACAGATACGCAGTATTTT
CASSPLAGGSTDTQYF
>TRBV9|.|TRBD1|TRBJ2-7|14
TGTGCCAGCAGCAAAGGGACAGGGGGTTACGAGCAGTACTTC
CASSKGTGGYEQYF
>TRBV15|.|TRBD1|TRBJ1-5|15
TGTGCCACCAGCCTCGGGACAGGGGGTGTTCAGCCCCAGCATTTT
CATSLGTGGVQPQHF
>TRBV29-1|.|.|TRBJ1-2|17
TGCAGCGTTAGAGGAGCTCGGGGGGGGGCGCTTAACTATGGCTACACCTTC
CSVRGARGGALNYGYTF
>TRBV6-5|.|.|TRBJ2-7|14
TGTGCCAGCAGTTACGCACAGCAGAATTCCGAGCAGTACTTC
CASSYAQQNSEQYF
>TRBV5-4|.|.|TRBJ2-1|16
TGTGCCAGCACCCCAAGGCTACAGGGCGGTGGCAATGAGCAGTTCTTC
CASTPRLQGGGNEQFF
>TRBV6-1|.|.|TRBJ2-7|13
TGTGCCAGCAGTGGTCGGGATGTCGGTGAGCAGTACTTC
CASSGRDVGEQYF
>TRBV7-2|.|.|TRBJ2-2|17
TGTGCCAGCAGCTACCTGGGGGCAGCGGTGAACACCGGGGAGCTGTTTTTT
CASSYLGAAVNTGELFF
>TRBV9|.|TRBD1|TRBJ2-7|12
TGTGCCAGCAGCGTTGGACAGGGGGAGCAGTACTTC
CASSVGQGEQYF
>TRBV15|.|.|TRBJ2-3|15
TGTGCCACCAGCAGAGTCGGGGAATACACAGATACGCAGTATTTT
CATSRVGEYTDTQYF
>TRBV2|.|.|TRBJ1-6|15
TGTGCCAGCAGAGGTGACAGTTTCTATAATTCACCCCTCCACTTT
CASRGDSFYNSPLHF
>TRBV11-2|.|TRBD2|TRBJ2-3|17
TGTGCCAGCAGCTTACGGGGCGGGGGGGCCTCGGGAGATACGCAGTATTTT
CASSLRGGGASGDTQYF
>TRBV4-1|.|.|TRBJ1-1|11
TGCGCCAGCAGCCAGGGCAGCACGGCTTTCTTT
CASSQGSTAFF